These T cell receptor beta chains were read from a single sample in a study of CD8 T cells in Susac syndrome. From the immunoSEQ multiplex PCR reads, TCRdb called clonotypes with MiXCR, one entry per CDR3 protein. This table holds just over 300,000 distinct CDR3 sequences, about 90% found once. Source material: CD4+ T cells from PBMCs. The receptor source for this set is a human donor with multiple sclerosis. The CDR3 runs from the conserved cysteine through the conserved F or W. Each record gives: V gene, D gene, CDR3 length, J gene, CDR3 protein, CDR3 DNA. The D gene is left open where the match is weak.

>TRBV10-3|NA|16|TRBJ1-5
CAISESGGSGPQPQHF
TGTGCCATCAGTGAGTCCGGAGGGAGTGGGCCTCAGCCCCAGCATTTT
>TRBV29-1|NA|13|TRBJ1-1
CSVDLGVRAEAFF
TGCAGCGTTGATCTTGGCGTGAGAGCTGAAGCTTTCTTT
>TRBV5-4|TRBD2|15|TRBJ2-7
CASSFQGLAFHEQYF
TGTGCCAGCAGCTTTCAGGGACTAGCGTTCCACGAGCAGTACTTC
>TRBV5-1|NA|13|TRBJ1-1
CASRLTGNTEAFF
TGCGCCAGCAGGCTCACAGGAAACACTGAAGCTTTCTTT
>TRBV30|NA|12|TRBJ1-2
CAWNGGNYGYTF
TGTGCCTGGAACGGCGGAAACTATGGCTACACCTTC
>TRBV6-1|TRBD1|15|TRBJ1-1
CASRDRGLGDTEAFF
TGTGCCTCCCGGGACAGGGGGCTGGGAGACACTGAAGCTTTCTTT
>TRBV18|NA|14|TRBJ1-1
CASSPDSSNTEAFF
TGTGCCAGCTCACCTGACAGCTCAAACACTGAAGCTTTCTTT
>TRBV10-3|NA|13|TRBJ2-2
CAISESVLRELFF
TGTGCCATCAGTGAGTCGGTGTTGAGGGAGCTGTTTTTT
>TRBV7-2|NA|16|TRBJ2-5
CASSPGVFRAQETQYF
TGTGCCAGCAGCCCCGGAGTGTTTAGGGCCCAAGAGACCCAGTACTTC
>TRBV7-9|NA|14|TRBJ2-7
CASSASRDVYEQYF
TGTGCCAGCAGCGCCTCGCGGGACGTGTACGAGCAGTACTTC
>TRBV7-9|NA|14|TRBJ1-1
CASSSLRPNTEAFF
TGTGCCAGCAGCTCATTACGGCCGAACACTGAAGCTTTCTTT
>TRBV11-3|NA|15|TRBJ2-2
CASSLPGVVTGELFF
TGTGCCAGCAGCCTACCGGGGGTCGTCACCGGGGAGCTGTTTTTT
>TRBV20-1|TRBD1|15|TRBJ1-6
CSGKGGSGGNSPLHF
TGCAGTGGGAAAGGGGGATCAGGGGGGAATTCACCCCTCCACTTT
>TRBV3-1|NA|16|TRBJ2-1
CASTGLGGSSYNEQFF
TGTGCCAGCACCGGGCTAGGCGGTAGCTCCTACAATGAGCAGTTCTTC
>TRBV14|NA|14|TRBJ2-6
CASSLHFGANVLTF
NA
>TRBV3-1|TRBD1|13|TRBJ2-3
CASRQRGLDTQYF
TGTGCCAGCAGGCAGAGGGGGCTGGATACGCAGTATTTT
>TRBV7-9|TRBD2|14|TRBJ2-7
CASSPNLAGYEQYF
TGTGCCAGCAGCCCAAATCTAGCGGGCTACGAGCAGTACTTC
>TRBV18|NA|17|TRBJ1-1
CASSPSLKGQKNTEAFF
TGTGCCAGCTCACCATCCCTCAAAGGACAGAAGAACACTGAAGCTTTCTTT
>TRBV4-1|NA|15|TRBJ1-2
CASSQGRPINYGYTF
TGCGCCAGCAGCCAAGGACGGCCAATTAACTATGGCTACACCTTC
>TRBV5-1|NA|14|TRBJ1-5
CASSWAGTEEPQHF
TGCGCCAGCAGCTGGGCCGGGACCGAGGAGCCCCAGCATTTT
>TRBV2|NA|14|TRBJ1-4
CASKMGGTNEKLFF
TGTGCCAGCAAAATGGGAGGGACTAATGAAAAACTGTTTTTT
>TRBV3-1|NA|13|TRBJ1-1
CASSQDAGSEAFF
TGTGCCAGCAGCCAAGACGCGGGGAGTGAAGCTTTCTTT
>TRBV19|NA|15|TRBJ1-4
CASKGGSGGNEKLFF
TGTGCCTCCAAAGGAGGCTCCGGGGGCAATGAAAAACTGTTTTTT
>TRBV20-1|NA|13|TRBJ2-5
CSAGRQTGETQYF
TGCAGTGCCGGACGGCAAACGGGAGAGACCCAGTACTTC
>TRBV2|NA|17|TRBJ1-5
CASRGGTSPAANQPQHF
TGTGCCAGCAGGGGCGGGACCTCCCCCGCGGCCAATCAGCCCCAGCATTTT
>TRBV5-1|NA|15|TRBJ1-1
CASSSTAARGTEAFF
TGCGCCAGCAGCTCCACTGCCGCCCGGGGCACTGAAGCTTTCTTT
>TRBV20-1|NA|13|TRBJ1-3
CSAAQGSGNTIYF
TGCAGTGCTGCACAGGGATCTGGAAACACCATATATTTT